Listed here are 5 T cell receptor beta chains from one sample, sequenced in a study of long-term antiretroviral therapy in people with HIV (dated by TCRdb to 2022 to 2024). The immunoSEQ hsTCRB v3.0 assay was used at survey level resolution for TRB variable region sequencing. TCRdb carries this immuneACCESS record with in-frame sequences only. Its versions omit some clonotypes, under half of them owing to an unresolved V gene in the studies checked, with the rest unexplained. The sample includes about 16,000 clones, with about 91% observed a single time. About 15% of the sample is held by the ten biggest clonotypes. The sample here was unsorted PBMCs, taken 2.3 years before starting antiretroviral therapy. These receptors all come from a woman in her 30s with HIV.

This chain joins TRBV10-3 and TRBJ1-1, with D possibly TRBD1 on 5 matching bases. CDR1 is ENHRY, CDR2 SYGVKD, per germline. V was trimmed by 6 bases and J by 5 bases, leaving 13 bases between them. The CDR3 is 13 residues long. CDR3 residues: CAIRDEGRTEAFF. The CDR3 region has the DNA TGTGCCATCAGGGATGAGGGGAGGACTGAAGCTTTCTTT.

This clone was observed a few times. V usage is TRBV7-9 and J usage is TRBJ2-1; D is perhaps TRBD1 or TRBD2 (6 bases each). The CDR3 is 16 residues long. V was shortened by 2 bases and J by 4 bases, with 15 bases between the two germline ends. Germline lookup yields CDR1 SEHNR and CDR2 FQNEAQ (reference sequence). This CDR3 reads CASSLYAGGPYNEQFF. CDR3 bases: TGTGCCAGCAGCTTATACGCCGGGGGCCCATACAATGAGCAGTTCTTC.

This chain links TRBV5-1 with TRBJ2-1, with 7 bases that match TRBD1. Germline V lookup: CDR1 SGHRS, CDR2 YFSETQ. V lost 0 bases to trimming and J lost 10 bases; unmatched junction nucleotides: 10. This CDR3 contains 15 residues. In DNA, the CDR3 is TGCGCCAGCAGCTTGGATGTATCAGGGGGTAGCGAGCAGTTCTTC. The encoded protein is CASSLDVSGGSEQFF.

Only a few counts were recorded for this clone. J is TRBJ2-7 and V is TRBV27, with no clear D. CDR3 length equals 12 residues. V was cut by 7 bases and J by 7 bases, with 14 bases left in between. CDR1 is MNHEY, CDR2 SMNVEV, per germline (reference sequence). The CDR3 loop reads CASTVPTWEQYF. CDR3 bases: TGTGCCAGCACCGTGCCTACATGGGAGCAGTACTTC.

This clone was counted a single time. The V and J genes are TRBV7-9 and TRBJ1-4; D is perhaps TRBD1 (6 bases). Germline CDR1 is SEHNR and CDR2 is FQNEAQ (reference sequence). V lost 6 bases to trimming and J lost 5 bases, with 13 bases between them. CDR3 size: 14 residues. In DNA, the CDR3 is TGTGCCAGCAGTTCCTACAGGGAGAATGAAAAACTGTTTTTT. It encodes CASSSYRENEKLFF.